The 14 T cell receptor beta chains listed next were all sequenced from one sample in a study of blood T cell repertoires in COVID-19. Some clones are missing from TCRdb's copy, which holds only in-frame ones; the method was immunoSEQ multiplex PCR. The sample consists of about 15,000 clones, 70% to 90% of them appearing once. Specimen: peripheral blood. The receptors shown here come from a man in his 70s in a cohort sampled during active COVID-19.

A single count supports this clone. The chain recombines TRBV7-2 with TRBJ2-2, with D possibly matching TRBD2 (5 bases). Trimming cost V 3 bases and J 5 bases, with 13 bases left between them. The germline CDR1 and CDR2 sequences are SGHTA and FQGNSA. The CDR3 is 15 amino acids. The CDR3 is CASSLDGRYTGELFF. In nucleotides, the CDR3 is TGTGCCAGCAGCTTGGATGGGAGATATACCGGGGAGCTGTTTTTT.

The rearrangement uses TRBV6-2 or TRBV6-3 and TRBJ2-7; D is perhaps TRBD2 (5 bases). Trimming removed 4 bases at V and 3 bases at J, with 16 bases between. Per the germline V gene, CDR1 is MNHEY and CDR2 is SVGEGT. CDR3 size: 15 residues. The DNA of the CDR3 is TGTGCCAGCAGTTCCGGGGATGGGTCGGGCTACGAGCAGTACTTC. It codes for CASSSGDGSGYEQYF.

This clone was detected a few times. The chain carries TRBV15 and TRBJ1-2; D remains ambiguous. This CDR3 is 14 amino acids long. The V gene lost 0 bases and the J gene lost 4 bases, with 9 bases spanning the gap. Germline loops: CDR1 LNHNV, CDR2 YYDKDF (reference sequence). As DNA, the CDR3 is TGTGCCACCAGCAGAGATCGCCGGTCCTATGGCTACACCTTC. Protein: CATSRDRRSYGYTF.

The CDR3 bases are TGCGCCAGCAGCACCCCTCTAGCGGCGAGCTCCTACAATGAGCAGTTCTTC. Amino acids: CASSTPLAASSYNEQFF. The chain couples TRBV5-1 to TRBJ2-1, with 7 bases identical to TRBD2. Germline V gene lookup returns CDR1 SGHRS and CDR2 YFSETQ. Trimming cost V 4 bases and J 0 bases; bases outside gene matches: 10. The CDR3 contains 17 residues.

The chain is built from TRBV6-1 and TRBJ1-2, with D tentatively TRBD1 (6 bases). The germline CDR1 and CDR2 sequences are MNHNS and SASEGT. There are 15 residues in the CDR3. Trimming cost V 2 bases and J 4 bases, with 14 bases left between them. The CDR3 reads CASSESGAAIYGYTF. DNA for the CDR3: TGTGCCAGCAGTGAATCAGGGGCGGCTATCTATGGCTACACCTTC.

The chain is built from TRBV2 and TRBJ1-1; tentative D call: TRBD1 (6 bases). This CDR3 has 14 residues. Germline CDR1 and CDR2: SNHLY and FYNNEI. V was pared by 5 bases and J by 8 bases, with 18 bases between. The DNA of the CDR3 is TGTGCCAGCAGTCAACCCTTACGACAGGCAGAAGCTTTCTTT. Translation: CASSQPLRQAEAFF.

There are a few counts of this clone. The chain carries TRBV30 and TRBJ2-7; 10 bases fit TRBD1. The germline V gene has CDR1 GTSNPN and CDR2 SVGIG (reference sequence). Unmatched junction bases numbered 2, after V lost 0 bases and J lost 3 bases. The CDR3 runs to 14 residues. CDR3 coding DNA: TGTGCCTGGAGTGTACGGACAGGGGGCTACGAGCAGTACTTC. Translated, it gives CAWSVRTGGYEQYF.

V usage is TRBV18 and J usage is TRBJ2-1; TRBD1 matches 11 bases. Germline trimming cut 3 bases from V and 5 bases from J; bases unmatched to any gene: 3. Germline V lookup: CDR1 KGHSH, CDR2 LQKENI. This CDR3 has 15 amino acids. The CDR3 sequence: CASSPGTGGNNEQFF. The CDR3, as DNA: TGTGCCAGCTCACCGGGGACAGGGGGGAACAATGAGCAGTTCTTC.

By proportion, this clone is medium-sized. The chain couples TRBV6-5 to TRBJ1-5; 7 nucleotides agree with TRBD1. V dropped 7 bases and J dropped 1; count of bases not matched to a gene: 4. The germline V gene encodes CDR1 MNHEY and CDR2 SVGAGI. The CDR3 is made up of 14 amino acids. CDR3 region: CASNPTGSNQPQHF. The CDR3 DNA reads TGTGCCAGCAACCCGACAGGGAGCAATCAGCCCCAGCATTTT.

J is TRBJ2-5 and V is TRBV6-2 or TRBV6-3; D may be TRBD2 (5 bases). V lost 6 bases to trimming and J lost 5 bases, with 19 bases between them. CDR1 and CDR2 from the germline V gene are MNHEY and SVGEGT. The CDR3 totals 15 residues. CDR3 DNA sequence: TGTGCCAGCAGCCTACGGGGAATTTACGGGGAGACCCAGTACTTC. This codes for CASSLRGIYGETQYF.

The DNA for the CDR3 is TGTGCCAGTAGTATAGATCGGGGGGTCGTCTCCCAGTACTTC. It codes for CASSIDRGVVSQYF. The chain is built from TRBV19 and TRBJ2-5, with 7 bases fitting TRBD2. V was pared by 0 bases and J by 9 bases, with 7 bases of the junction left unmatched. The CDR3 contains 14 residues. Germline CDR1 is LNHDA and CDR2 is SQIVND (reference sequence).

The CDR3 nucleotides are TGTGCCAGCAGCCTAACGGGACTAGCGCGAGGCACAGATACGCAGTATTTT. Protein sequence: CASSLTGLARGTDTQYF. The chain combines TRBV14 with TRBJ2-3; 10 nucleotides align to TRBD2. The CDR3 totals 17 residues. With 4 bases clipped from V and 1 base from J, the junction kept 8 bases outside the gene matches. Germline V gene lookup returns CDR1 SGHDN and CDR2 FVKESK.

The chain carries TRBV15 and TRBJ1-1; no definite D call. The CDR3 is 12 amino acids. V was cut by 1 base and J by 5 bases, with 5 bases left in between. Per germline, CDR1 LNHNV and CDR2 YYDKDF (reference sequence). CDR3 residues: CATSRAGTEAFF. CDR3 nucleotides: TGTGCCACCAGCAGAGCGGGGACTGAAGCTTTCTTT.

The chain joins TRBV9 to TRBJ2-1, with 12 nucleotides matching TRBD2. Germline assignment: CDR1 SGDLS and CDR2 YYNGEE. There are 15 residues in the CDR3. V was clipped by 4 bases and J by 4 bases; unmatched bases: 3. The CDR3 sequence: CASSPGLAGYNEQFF. The DNA of the CDR3 is TGTGCCAGCAGCCCGGGACTAGCGGGTTACAATGAGCAGTTCTTC.